This T cell receptor (beta chain) appears in the sequencing data of a study of blood T cell repertoires in COVID-19. Study context: The analysed material was cDNA or gDNA that came from T cells, B-cell-depleted T cells, or PBMCs.

Data came from immunoSEQ multiplex PCR; TCRdb stores just in-frame clones and leaves some out. The table shows more than 70,000 clones, with roughly nine tenths occurring only once. The length of the CDR3 is 15 residues. Germline V gives CDR1 SEHNR, CDR2 FQNEAQ (reference sequence). After removal of 4 bases from V and 4 bases from J, the junction contained 5 bases not matched to a gene. This chain links TRBV7-9 with TRBJ2-2; 8 bases agree with TRBD1. Sequences were obtained from peripheral blood. This TCR was sampled from a man aged 50-60 years with acute or convalescent COVID-19. The CDR3 coding sequence is TGTGCCAGCAGCTCCGGACAGGGAGGCACCGGGGAGCTGTTTTTT. Its translation is CASSSGQGGTGELFF. The full variable domain, with the rest looked up from reference TRBV7-9 and TRBJ2-2, is DTGVSQNPRHKITKRGQNVTFRCDPISEHNRLYWYRQTLGQGPEFLTYFQNEAQLEKSRLLSDRFSAERPKGSFSTLEIQRTEQGDSAMYLCASSSGQGGTGELFFGEGSRLTVL.